The source of this T cell receptor beta chain is a study of tissue T cells after allogeneic stem cell transplantation. Study-wide results and limits: Shared clones across patients were few; motif clustering revealed tissue-specific shared signatures.

Time point here: mouse harvest day 7 after allogeneic transplant. Mouse grafts combined 10^7 T-cell-depleted bone marrow cells with 10^6 splenic CD5+ T cells. Tissues came from B6→BALB/c major-mismatch GVHD mice at day 7 or 14. Measured with immunoSEQ multiplex PCR; TCRdb has only the in-frame clones, and not every one. The repertoire consists of roughly 7,200 clones, with around 42% occurring once and the leading ten covering approximately 6.9%. Per the germline V gene, CDR1 is NNHDY and CDR2 is SYVADS. The CDR3 covers 13 residues. Trimming cost V 4 bases and J 0 bases, with 7 bases left between them. About this clone: Its specificity is unknown. Gene names are the mouse ones. The CDR3 goes on 1 residue after the read ends, and that part is filled in from the germline J gene.

The V and J genes are TRBV13-3 and TRBJ1-1; a weak D match, TRBD1 (5 bases). The TCR originated in a female BALB/c mouse given C57BL/6 T cells with graft-versus-host disease after an allogeneic hematopoietic cell transplant. Sequenced input: gut tissue. The covered CDR3 bases are TGTGCCAGCAGTATAGGGGAGAACACAGAAGTCTTC. Translation gives CASSIGENTEVF. The entire CDR3 reads CASSIGENTEVFF.